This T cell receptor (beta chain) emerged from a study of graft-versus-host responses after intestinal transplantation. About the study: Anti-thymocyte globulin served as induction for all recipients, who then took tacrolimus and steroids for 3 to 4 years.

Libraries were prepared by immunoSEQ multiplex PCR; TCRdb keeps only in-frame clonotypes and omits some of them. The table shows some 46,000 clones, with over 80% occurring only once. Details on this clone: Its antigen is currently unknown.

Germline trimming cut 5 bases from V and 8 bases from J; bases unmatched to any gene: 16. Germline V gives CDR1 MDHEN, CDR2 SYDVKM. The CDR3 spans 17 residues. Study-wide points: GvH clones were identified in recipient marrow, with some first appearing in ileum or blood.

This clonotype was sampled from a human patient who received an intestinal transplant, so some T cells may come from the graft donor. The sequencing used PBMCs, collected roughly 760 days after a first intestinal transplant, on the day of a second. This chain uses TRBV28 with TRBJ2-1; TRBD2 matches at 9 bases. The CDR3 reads CASSNQGGSGRRDEQFF. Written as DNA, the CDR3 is TGTGCCAGCAGTAACCAAGGGGGGAGCGGGAGGAGGGATGAGCAGTTCTTC. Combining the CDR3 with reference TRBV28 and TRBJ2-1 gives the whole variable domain DVKVTQSSRYLVKRTGEKVFLECVQDMDHENMFWYRQDPGLGLRLIYFSYDVKMKEKGDIPEGYSVSREKKERFSLILESASTNQTSMYLCASSNQGGSGRRDEQFFGPGTRLTVL.